These T cell receptor beta chains were read from a single sample in a study of CD4 T cell repertoires in COVID-19. Produced via immunoSEQ multiplex PCR; TCRdb's table is partial and in-frame only. The profile shows approximately 75,000 clones, about 83% of them singletons. The source material was CD4+ T cells from peripheral blood, sampled after recovery from COVID-19. Source of these receptors: a human donor who had COVID-19. Each CDR3 is given with its conserved first and last residue. D genes are given only for firm matches. Not every row has a clone size; where given, it reads once, few, many or a size class.

d_gene: .; j_gene: TRBJ1-1; abundance: once; v_gene: TRBV6-4; CDR3aa: CASSDFLVSLEGPRAFF; CDR3nt: TGTGCCAGCAGTGACTTTCTGGTTTCCCTGGAGGGACCTCGAGCTTTCTTT
d_gene: .; j_gene: TRBJ2-2; abundance: .; v_gene: TRBV2; CDR3aa: CASSEAAGRGELFF; CDR3nt: TGTGCCAGCAGTGAAGCGGCCGGTCGCGGGGAGCTGTTTTTT
d_gene: TRBD2; j_gene: TRBJ2-5; abundance: .; v_gene: TRBV28; CDR3aa: CASSTSGNRKTQYF; CDR3nt: TGTGCCAGCAGCACTAGCGGGAATCGTAAGACCCAGTACTTC
d_gene: .; j_gene: TRBJ1-3; abundance: .; v_gene: TRBV2; CDR3aa: CASESGSGNTIYF; CDR3nt: TGTGCCAGCGAGTCTGGCTCTGGAAACACCATATATTTT
d_gene: TRBD1; j_gene: TRBJ2-2; abundance: .; v_gene: TRBV2; CDR3aa: CASRRTGANTGELFF; CDR3nt: TGTGCCAGCAGGAGGACAGGGGCCAACACCGGGGAGCTGTTTTTT
d_gene: .; j_gene: TRBJ2-1; abundance: .; v_gene: TRBV4-2; CDR3aa: CASSPGLINEQFF; CDR3nt: TGTGCCAGCAGCCCAGGACTGATTAATGAGCAGTTCTTC
d_gene: .; j_gene: TRBJ2-1; abundance: .; v_gene: TRBV3-1/TRBV3-2; CDR3aa: CASSQVLTRGLNEQFF; CDR3nt: TGTGCCAGCAGCCAAGTTTTGACTCGAGGCCTCAATGAGCAGTTCTTC
d_gene: TRBD2; j_gene: TRBJ2-2; abundance: once; v_gene: TRBV9; CDR3aa: CASSYSSGGANTGELFF; CDR3nt: TGTGCCAGCAGCTACTCTAGCGGGGGGGCCAACACCGGGGAGCTGTTTTTT
d_gene: .; j_gene: TRBJ2-7; abundance: .; v_gene: TRBV11-3; CDR3aa: CASSLGGDPYEQYF; CDR3nt: TGTGCCAGCAGCTTAGGGGGGGATCCATACGAGCAGTACTTC
d_gene: .; j_gene: TRBJ1-3; abundance: .; v_gene: TRBV7-3; CDR3aa: CASSSTNSGNTIYF; CDR3nt: TGTGCCAGCAGCTCCACCAACTCTGGAAACACCATATATTTT
d_gene: TRBD1; j_gene: TRBJ1-2; abundance: once; v_gene: TRBV9; CDR3aa: CASSVVGTGGGYTF; CDR3nt: TGTGCCAGCAGCGTAGTGGGGACAGGGGGTGGCTACACCTTC
d_gene: .; j_gene: TRBJ1-4; abundance: .; v_gene: TRBV21-1; CDR3aa: CASTKHPRPGGSEKLFF; CDR3nt: TGTGCCAGCACTAAACACCCCCGGCCGGGAGGGAGTGAAAAACTGTTTTTT
d_gene: TRBD2; j_gene: TRBJ2-1; abundance: .; v_gene: TRBV7-3; CDR3aa: CASSLGLGGEQFF; CDR3nt: TGTGCCAGCAGCTTGGGACTAGGGGGGGAGCAGTTCTTC
d_gene: TRBD2; j_gene: TRBJ2-3; abundance: .; v_gene: TRBV7-6; CDR3aa: CASSLEAESGGTQYF; CDR3nt: TGTGCCAGCAGCTTAGAGGCGGAGAGCGGGGGTACGCAGTATTTT
d_gene: .; j_gene: TRBJ1-2; abundance: .; v_gene: TRBV11-2; CDR3aa: CASTIRVGGRSGYTF; CDR3nt: TGTGCCAGCACTATCCGGGTGGGGGGGAGGTCTGGCTACACCTTC
d_gene: .; j_gene: TRBJ2-1; abundance: once; v_gene: TRBV27; CDR3aa: CASNPGAGLLREQFF; CDR3nt: TGTGCCAGCAACCCCGGGGCAGGCCTTCTAAGAGAGCAGTTCTTC
d_gene: TRBD1; j_gene: TRBJ1-6; abundance: .; v_gene: TRBV7-2; CDR3aa: CASSPGWGQENSPLHF; CDR3nt: TGTGCCAGCAGCCCCGGGTGGGGACAGGAAAATTCACCCCTCCACTTT
d_gene: .; j_gene: TRBJ1-1; abundance: .; v_gene: TRBV11-2; CDR3aa: CASSELRATEAFF; CDR3nt: TGTGCCAGCAGCGAACTCAGGGCCACTGAAGCTTTCTTT
d_gene: .; j_gene: TRBJ2-1; abundance: .; v_gene: TRBV6-5; CDR3aa: CASSYGQIANEQFF; CDR3nt: TGTGCCAGCAGTTACGGTCAGATAGCCAATGAGCAGTTCTTC
d_gene: .; j_gene: TRBJ1-1; abundance: .; v_gene: TRBV19; CDR3aa: CASSRREWMNTEAFF; CDR3nt: TGTGCCAGTAGTAGACGGGAATGGATGAACACTGAAGCTTTCTTT
d_gene: TRBD2; j_gene: TRBJ2-3; abundance: .; v_gene: TRBV4-1; CDR3aa: CASSQILGRGDF; CDR3nt: TGCGCCAGCAGCCAAATTTTGGGACGGGGGGATTTT
d_gene: .; j_gene: TRBJ1-1; abundance: once; v_gene: TRBV6-5; CDR3aa: CASSYVGARAEAFF; CDR3nt: TGTGCCAGCAGTTATGTGGGGGCGCGGGCTGAAGCTTTCTTT
d_gene: .; j_gene: TRBJ1-2; abundance: once; v_gene: TRBV2; CDR3aa: CASSGQNYGYTF; CDR3nt: TGTGCCAGCAGTGGACAGAACTATGGCTACACCTTC
d_gene: .; j_gene: TRBJ2-3; abundance: .; v_gene: TRBV21-1; CDR3aa: CASSQGRGVVGDTQYF; CDR3nt: TGTGCCAGCAGCCAAGGAAGAGGGGTGGTTGGGGATACGCAGTATTTT
d_gene: .; j_gene: TRBJ1-3; abundance: few; v_gene: TRBV19; CDR3aa: CASSEQSSGNTIYF; CDR3nt: TGTGCCAGTAGCGAACAGAGCTCTGGAAACACCATATATTTT
d_gene: TRBD1; j_gene: TRBJ1-2; abundance: .; v_gene: TRBV19; CDR3aa: CASRIGDRGTYGYTF; CDR3nt: TGTGCCAGTAGAATCGGGGACAGGGGAACCTATGGCTACACCTTC
d_gene: TRBD1; j_gene: TRBJ1-5; abundance: few; v_gene: TRBV27; CDR3aa: CASSLRQGDQPQHF; CDR3nt: TGTGCCAGCAGTCTCCGACAGGGTGACCAGCCCCAGCATTTT
d_gene: TRBD2; j_gene: TRBJ2-1; abundance: .; v_gene: TRBV5-6; CDR3aa: CASSLVGGRARNEQFF; CDR3nt: TGTGCCAGCAGCTTGGTGGGCGGGAGGGCCCGCAATGAGCAGTTCTTC
d_gene: .; j_gene: TRBJ1-2; abundance: .; v_gene: TRBV12-3/TRBV12-4; CDR3aa: CASSFQGHGYTF; CDR3nt: TGTGCCAGCAGTTTCCAGGGGCATGGCTACACCTTC
d_gene: TRBD1; j_gene: TRBJ1-4; abundance: .; v_gene: TRBV6-2/TRBV6-3; CDR3aa: CASSPDRGHTNEKLFF; CDR3nt: TGTGCCAGCAGCCCTGACAGGGGGCACACTAATGAAAAACTGTTTTTT
d_gene: .; j_gene: TRBJ2-3; abundance: .; v_gene: TRBV19; CDR3aa: CASRRAATDTQYF; CDR3nt: TGTGCCTCCCGAAGGGCAGCCACAGATACGCAGTATTTT
d_gene: TRBD1; j_gene: TRBJ2-7; abundance: .; v_gene: TRBV7-2; CDR3aa: CASSASRTGNTYEQYF; CDR3nt: TGTGCCAGCAGCGCCAGCCGGACAGGGAATACCTACGAGCAGTACTTC
d_gene: .; j_gene: TRBJ2-3; abundance: .; v_gene: TRBV19; CDR3aa: CASSEQGTDTQYF; CDR3nt: TGTGCCAGTAGTGAACAGGGAACAGATACGCAGTATTTT
d_gene: TRBD2; j_gene: TRBJ2-7; abundance: .; v_gene: TRBV4-1; CDR3aa: CASSQDLTGGTYEQYF; CDR3nt: TGCGCCAGCAGCCAAGATCTAACGGGAGGTACCTACGAGCAGTACTTC
d_gene: TRBD1; j_gene: TRBJ1-2; abundance: .; v_gene: TRBV7-8; CDR3aa: CASSSGQGAYGYTF; CDR3nt: TGTGCCAGCAGCTCGGGACAGGGGGCCTATGGCTACACCTTC
d_gene: TRBD2; j_gene: TRBJ2-4; abundance: .; v_gene: TRBV25-1; CDR3aa: CASSEYWRGGRDIQYF; CDR3nt: TGTGCCAGCAGTGAATATTGGCGGGGGGGCAGAGACATTCAGTACTTC
d_gene: .; j_gene: TRBJ2-1; abundance: .; v_gene: TRBV19; CDR3aa: CASSMSGGNEQFF; CDR3nt: TGTGCCAGTAGTATGTCCGGGGGAAATGAGCAGTTCTTC
d_gene: TRBD1; j_gene: TRBJ2-1; abundance: .; v_gene: TRBV14; CDR3aa: CASSLVGTGGYNEQFF; CDR3nt: TGTGCCAGCAGCCTCGTGGGGACAGGGGGGTACAATGAGCAGTTCTTC
d_gene: .; j_gene: TRBJ2-3; abundance: .; v_gene: TRBV9; CDR3aa: CASSGNRHSFQYF; CDR3nt: TGTGCCAGCAGCGGGAACAGGCACTCTTTCCAGTATTTT
d_gene: TRBD2; j_gene: TRBJ2-1; abundance: .; v_gene: TRBV5-1; CDR3aa: CASSFGGGAYNEQFF; CDR3nt: TGCGCCAGCAGCTTTGGCGGGGGAGCTTACAATGAGCAGTTCTTC
d_gene: .; j_gene: TRBJ1-4; abundance: .; v_gene: TRBV27; CDR3aa: CASHEGRGREKLFF; CDR3nt: TGTGCCAGCCATGAGGGAAGGGGGAGAGAAAAACTGTTTTTT
d_gene: TRBD1; j_gene: TRBJ1-2; abundance: few; v_gene: TRBV19; CDR3aa: CASTEGQGASYTF; CDR3nt: TGTGCCAGTACCGAGGGACAGGGGGCAAGCTACACCTTC
d_gene: .; j_gene: TRBJ1-1; abundance: .; v_gene: TRBV29-1; CDR3aa: CSAAGFMNTEAFF; CDR3nt: TGCAGCGCTGCAGGGTTCATGAACACTGAAGCTTTCTTT
d_gene: TRBD1; j_gene: TRBJ2-7; abundance: once; v_gene: TRBV10-3; CDR3aa: CAISDIVGQGPYEQYF; CDR3nt: TGTGCCATCAGTGACATCGTAGGACAGGGACCATACGAGCAGTACTTC
d_gene: .; j_gene: TRBJ2-2; abundance: .; v_gene: TRBV2; CDR3aa: CASSERDLNTGELFF; CDR3nt: TGTGCCAGCAGTGAGAGGGACCTGAACACCGGGGAGCTGTTTTTT
d_gene: TRBD2; j_gene: TRBJ2-2; abundance: .; v_gene: TRBV7-6; CDR3aa: CASSLIAGWAAGELFF; CDR3nt: TGTGCCAGCAGTTTAATAGCGGGGTGGGCCGCCGGGGAGCTGTTTTTT
d_gene: TRBD2; j_gene: TRBJ2-5; abundance: .; v_gene: TRBV5-1; CDR3aa: CASSAGLAGRGALEETQYF; CDR3nt: TGCGCCAGCAGCGCTGGACTAGCGGGACGCGGAGCTCTGGAAGAGACCCAGTACTTC
d_gene: .; j_gene: TRBJ2-5; abundance: few; v_gene: TRBV19; CDR3aa: CASSRQGLSETQYF; CDR3nt: TGTGCCAGTAGTAGGCAAGGACTTTCGGAGACCCAGTACTTC
d_gene: .; j_gene: TRBJ1-5; abundance: few; v_gene: TRBV28; CDR3aa: CASSLGFGIGYSNQPQHF; CDR3nt: TGTGCCAGCAGTTTGGGATTCGGGATCGGGTATAGCAATCAGCCCCAGCATTTT
d_gene: .; j_gene: TRBJ1-1; abundance: .; v_gene: TRBV30; CDR3aa: CAWRGSGNTEAFF; CDR3nt: TGTGCCTGGAGGGGATCGGGGAACACTGAAGCTTTCTTT
d_gene: TRBD2; j_gene: TRBJ2-1; abundance: few; v_gene: TRBV11-2; CDR3aa: CASSLGLAGWFEQFF; CDR3nt: TGTGCCAGCAGCCTGGGACTAGCGGGGTGGTTTGAGCAGTTCTTC